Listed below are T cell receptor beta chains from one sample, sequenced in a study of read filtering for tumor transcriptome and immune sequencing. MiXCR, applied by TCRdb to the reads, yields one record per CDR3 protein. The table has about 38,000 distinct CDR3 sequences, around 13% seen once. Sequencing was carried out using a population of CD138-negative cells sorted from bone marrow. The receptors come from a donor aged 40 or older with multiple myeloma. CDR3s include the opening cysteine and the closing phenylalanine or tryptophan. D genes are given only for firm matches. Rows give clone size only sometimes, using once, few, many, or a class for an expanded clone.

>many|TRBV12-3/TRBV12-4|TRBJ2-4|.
TGTGCCAGCAGTCCTCAGGGATTGGCCAAAAACATTCAGTACTTC
CASSPQGLAKNIQYF
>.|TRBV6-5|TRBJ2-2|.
TGTGCCAGCAGACCATCTAGCGGAGGGGGGGGGGAGCTGTTTTTT
CASRPSSGGGGELFF
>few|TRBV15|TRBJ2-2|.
TGTGCCACCAGCAGAGATAGGGGGGGCGCGACCGGGGAGCTGTTTTTT
CATSRDRGGATGELFF
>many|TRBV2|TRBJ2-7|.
TGTGCCAGCAGCGTGGGACCGGAGGGGGAGCAGTACTTC
CASSVGPEGEQYF
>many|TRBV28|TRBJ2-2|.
TGTGCCAGCAAATTGGCGGGTCAAACCGCGAACACCGGGGAGCTGTTTTTT
CASKLAGQTANTGELFF
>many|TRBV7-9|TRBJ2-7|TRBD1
TGTGCCAGCAGCGCCCCCCAGGGGGCAGACGAGCAGTACTTC
CASSAPQGADEQYF
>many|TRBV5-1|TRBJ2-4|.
TGCGCCAGCAGCTTGGGACAGCCCGGGGCCAAAAACATTCAGTACTTC
CASSLGQPGAKNIQYF
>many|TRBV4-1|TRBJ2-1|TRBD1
TGCGCCAGCAGCCAAGATCTCGCAGGGGGCTACAATGAGCAGTTCTTC
CASSQDLAGGYNEQFF
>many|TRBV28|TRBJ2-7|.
TGTGCCAGCTGGCAGGAAAGAAACGAGCAGTACTTC
CASWQERNEQYF
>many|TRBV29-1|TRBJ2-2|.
TGCAGCGTTGAGGGGTCCGGGGAGCTGTTTTTT
CSVEGSGELFF
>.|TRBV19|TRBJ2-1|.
TGTGCCGGTACCTTGGGGCGGAACACCTACAGTGAGCAGTTCTTC
CAGTLGRNTYSEQFF
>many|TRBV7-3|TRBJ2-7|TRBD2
TGTGCCAGCAGCCCGGAGGGCGGGAGCGGGTACGAGCAGTACTTC
CASSPEGGSGYEQYF
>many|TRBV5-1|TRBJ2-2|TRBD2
TGCGCCAGCAGCTTGGTTGCGGGAGGCACCGGGGAGCTGTTTTTT
CASSLVAGGTGELFF
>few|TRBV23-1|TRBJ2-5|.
TGCGCCAGCAGTCAACTGGCGGAGGGGGAGACCCAGTACTTC
CASSQLAEGETQYF
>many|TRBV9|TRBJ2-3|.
TGTGCCAGCAGCGGGGAACGGAACACAGATACGCAGTATTTT
CASSGERNTDTQYF
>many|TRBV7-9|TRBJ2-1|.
TGTGCCGTCTTTGCCGGCTCCTACAATGAGCAGTTCTTC
CAVFAGSYNEQFF
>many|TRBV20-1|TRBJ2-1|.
TGCAGTGCTAGAGATCGAAGGCGGGCCACCTACAATGAGCAGTTCTTC
CSARDRRRATYNEQFF
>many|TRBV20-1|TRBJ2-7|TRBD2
TGCAGTGCTAGGGGGGGGACTAGCGGGAGGACATCGAAGCAGTACTTC
CSARGGTSGRTSKQYF
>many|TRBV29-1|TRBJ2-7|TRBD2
TGCAGCGCCCGGCTAGCGGGAGGGCCTCTTCACGAGCAGTACTTC
CSARLAGGPLHEQYF
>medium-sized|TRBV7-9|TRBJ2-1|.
TGTGCCAGCAGGCCGAAGGCCGGGTACAATGAGCAGTTCTTC
CASRPKAGYNEQFF
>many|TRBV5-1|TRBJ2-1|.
TGCGCCAGCAGCGTGGACGACTACAATGAGCAGTTCTTC
CASSVDDYNEQFF
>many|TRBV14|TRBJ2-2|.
TGTGCCAGCAGCCAAGATCCGACGCACAGCTCGAACACCGGGGAGCTGTTTTTT
CASSQDPTHSSNTGELFF
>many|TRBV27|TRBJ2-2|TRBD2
TGTGCCAGCAGTAGGACTAGCGGAGCCGGGGAGCTGTTTTTT
CASSRTSGAGELFF
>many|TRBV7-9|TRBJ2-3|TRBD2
TGTGCCAGCAGCACCACTAGCGGGAGAGGAGATACGCAGTATTTT
CASSTTSGRGDTQYF
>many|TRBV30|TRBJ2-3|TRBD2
TGTGCCTGGAATATGGCGGGAGGTACGCAGTATTTT
CAWNMAGGTQYF
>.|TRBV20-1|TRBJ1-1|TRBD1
TGCAGTGCTAAATGGACAGGAGTGAACACTGAAGCTTCCTTT
CSAKWTGVNTEASF
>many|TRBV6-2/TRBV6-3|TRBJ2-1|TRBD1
TGTGCCAGCAGCTGGGACAGCTCCTACAATGAGCAGTTCTTC
CASSWDSSYNEQFF
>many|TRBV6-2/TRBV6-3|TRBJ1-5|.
TGTGCCAGCAGTGGGCAGGGGACCCGGGGACAGCCCCAGCATTTT
CASSGQGTRGQPQHF
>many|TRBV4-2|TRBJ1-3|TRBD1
TGTGCCAGCAGCCCGGACAGGGGCCTCTCTGGAAACACCATATATTTT
CASSPDRGLSGNTIYF
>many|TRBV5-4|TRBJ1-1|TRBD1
TGTGCCAGCAGCACAGGACAGGCGAACACTGAAGCTTTCTTT
CASSTGQANTEAFF
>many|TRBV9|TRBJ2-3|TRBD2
TGTGCCAGCAGCGTAGACCCTAGCGGGCGAATCACAGATACGCAGTATTTT
CASSVDPSGRITDTQYF
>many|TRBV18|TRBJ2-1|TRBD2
TGTGCCAGCTCAGGGACTAGCGGTATCTACAATGAGCAGTTCTTC
CASSGTSGIYNEQFF
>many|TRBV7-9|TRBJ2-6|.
TGTGCCAGCAGTATCGCTGGGGCCAACGTCCTGACTTTC
CASSIAGANVLTF
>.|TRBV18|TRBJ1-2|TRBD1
TGTGCCAGCTCACGGGACAGGGCGGATGGCTACACCTTC
CASSRDRADGYTF
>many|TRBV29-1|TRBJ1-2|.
TGCAGCGTTGATTCCAGCGGATATGGCTACACCTTC
CSVDSSGYGYTF
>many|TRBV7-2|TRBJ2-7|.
TGTGCCAGCAGCTTAGAGGCAGGATCCGAGCAGTACTTC
CASSLEAGSEQYF
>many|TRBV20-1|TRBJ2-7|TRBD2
TGCAGTGCTAATAGCGGGCGATACGAGCAGTACTTC
CSANSGRYEQYF
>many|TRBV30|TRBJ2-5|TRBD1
TGTGCCTGGAGCCTCCTAGGGGGCCCTCAAGAGACCCAGTACTTC
CAWSLLGGPQETQYF
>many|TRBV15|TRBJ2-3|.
TGTGCCACCAGCAGAGTTGCGACACACGGGGGAGATACGCAGTATTTT
CATSRVATHGGDTQYF
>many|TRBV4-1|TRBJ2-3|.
TGCGCCAGCAGCCAAGCCAGCAGCACAGATACGCAGTATTTT
CASSQASSTDTQYF
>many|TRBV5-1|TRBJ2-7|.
TGCGCCAGCAGCCAGAACCCCGACAGGACCCTCTACGAGCAGTACTTC
CASSQNPDRTLYEQYF
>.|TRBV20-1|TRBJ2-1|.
TGCAGTGCTAGAGATCCCGGGAGATCCACCTACAATGAGCAGCTCTTC
CSARDPGRSTYNEQLF
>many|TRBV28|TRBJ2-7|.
TGTGCCAGCAGTTTAGCGGGGGCCCCCAGCTCCTACGAGCAGTACTTC
CASSLAGAPSSYEQYF
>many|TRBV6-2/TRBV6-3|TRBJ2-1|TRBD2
TGTGCCAGCAGGGGGACTAGCGGGAGTACTGAGCAGTTCTTC
CASRGTSGSTEQFF
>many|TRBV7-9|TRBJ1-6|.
TGTGCCAGCAGCCTGGGACCCTCCAGCTCCTATAATTCACCCCTCCACTTT
CASSLGPSSSYNSPLHF
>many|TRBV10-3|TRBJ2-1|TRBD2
TGTGCCATCAGTGAGTCCTCGCGGGAGGGCCCGTATGAGCAGTTCTTC
CAISESSREGPYEQFF
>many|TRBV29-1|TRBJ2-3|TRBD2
TGCAGCGGAAATCAATTTCGCGGGACTAGTGCGCAGGGTACGCAGTATTTT
CSGNQFRGTSAQGTQYF
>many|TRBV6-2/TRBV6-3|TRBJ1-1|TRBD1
TGTGCCAGCAGACAGACAGGGCCAGCTTTCTTT
CASRQTGPAFF
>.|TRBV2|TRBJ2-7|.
TGTGCCAGCAGTGCAGGGAGAGGTGAGCAGTACTTC
CASSAGRGEQYF
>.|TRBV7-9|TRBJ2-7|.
TGTGCCAGCAGCTTACCCTGGGACAAGGGGCTCTACGAGCAGTACTTC
CASSLPWDKGLYEQYF
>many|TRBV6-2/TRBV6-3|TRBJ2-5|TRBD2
TGTGCCAGCAGTCCCTCTGCGGGAGGCTACCAAGAGACCCAGTACTTC
CASSPSAGGYQETQYF
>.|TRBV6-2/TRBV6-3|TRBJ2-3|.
TGTGCCAGCAGTTGGACGCCTGCACCAGATACGCAGTGTTTT
CASSWTPAPDTQCF
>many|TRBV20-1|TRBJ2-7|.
TGCAGTGCTAGAGGAAATAGTAACGACTACGAGCAGTACTTC
CSARGNSNDYEQYF
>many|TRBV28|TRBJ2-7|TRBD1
TGTGCCAGCAGTTCCCAGGACAGGGGGTCGTACGAGCAGTACTTC
CASSSQDRGSYEQYF
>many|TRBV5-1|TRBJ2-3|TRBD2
TGCGCCAGCAGCTTGGATCCCGGGAGGGGAGATACGCAGTATTTT
CASSLDPGRGDTQYF